Below are 6 T cell receptor beta chains sequenced from a single sample in a study of CD8+ T cells in alopecia areata. Treatment given: oral pan-JAK inhibitor, 5-10 mg twice daily. RNA was extracted and reverse transcribed into cDNA as the sequencing template. Generated by immunoSEQ multiplex PCR, the TCRdb table keeps only in-frame clones and is missing some. Of around 100,000 clones in the sample, 70% to 80% are singletons; the top ten hold approximately 15%. This sample comprised CD8+ T cells sorted from blood, obtained at week 44, from a patient treated with tofacitinib. The receptors come from a human donor with alopecia areata.

The rearrangement links TRBV7-6 to TRBJ2-7; possible D gene TRBD1, 6 bases. CDR3 length equals 13 residues. Germline V gene lookup returns CDR1 SGHVS and CDR2 FNYEAQ. The V end lost 1 base, the J end lost 5 bases, and 9 bases lay between the germline ends. CDR3 residues: CASSLGAGDEQYF. The CDR3 DNA is TGTGCCAGCAGCTTAGGGGCAGGGGACGAGCAGTACTTC.

The chain is built from TRBV7-9 and TRBJ2-3; possibly TRBD1 for D (6 bases). Germline CDR1 and CDR2: SEHNR and FQNEAQ (reference sequence). V lost 3 bases to trimming and J lost 5 bases, with 15 bases between them. The CDR3 length is 15 residues. CDR3 sequence reads: CASSFIQGVEDTQYF. CDR3 nucleotide sequence: TGTGCCAGCAGCTTTATACAGGGTGTTGAAGATACGCAGTATTTT. The variable domain in full, completed from reference TRBV7-9 and TRBJ2-3, reads DTGVSQNPRHKITKRGQNVTFRCDPISEHNRLYWYRQTLGQGPEFLTYFQNEAQLEKSRLLSDRFSAERPKGSFSTLEIQRTEQGDSAMYLCASSFIQGVEDTQYFGPGTRLTVL.

This clone was seen only once. This chain uses TRBV7-3 with TRBJ2-1; D gene unclear. Germline V CDR1 and CDR2: SGHTA, FQGTGA. CDR3 length equals 13 residues. V was cut by 1 base and J by 8 bases, with 9 bases left in between. CDR3 in amino acids: CASSLRVWDEQFF. The CDR3 DNA reads as TGTGCCAGCAGCTTAAGGGTGTGGGATGAGCAGTTCTTC.

This chain uses TRBV7-8 with TRBJ2-7, with TRBD2 matching 13 bases. Germline V gives CDR1 SGHVS, CDR2 FQNEAQ. The ends lost 4 bases at V and 7 bases at J; junction bases unmatched: 7. The CDR3 totals 15 residues. The CDR3 region is CASSSTSGGAEEQYF. The DNA for the CDR3 is TGTGCCAGCAGCTCAACTAGCGGGGGGGCCGAGGAGCAGTACTTC.

This chain connects TRBV30 to TRBJ2-2, with no clear D. The CDR3 has 12 residues. The V end lost 3 bases, the J end lost 3 bases, and 5 bases lay between the germline ends. Germline-derived CDR1 and CDR2 are GTSNPN and SVGIG (reference sequence). The CDR3 loop reads CAWSIDTGELFF. CDR3 coding DNA: TGTGCCTGGAGCATTGACACCGGGGAGCTGTTTTTT. Full variable domain (remainder filled in from reference TRBV30 and TRBJ2-2): SQTIHQWPATLVQPVGSPLSLECTVEGTSNPNLYWYRQAAGRGLQLLFYSVGIGQISSEVPQNLSASRPQDRQFILSSKKLLLSDSGFYLCAWSIDTGELFFGEGSRLTVL.

The chain combines TRBV19 with TRBJ1-1; D ambiguous. The CDR3 consists of 10 residues. V lost 5 bases to trimming and J lost 7 bases, with 5 bases between them. Looked up from germline, CDR1 is LNHDA and CDR2 is SQIVND (reference sequence). CDR3 nucleotides: TGTGCCAGTAGTCTAAATGAAGCTTTCTTT. It specifies CASSLNEAFF.